The text below deals with one T cell receptor (beta chain). The method was immunoSEQ multiplex PCR; TCRdb's version includes in-frame clones alone and lacks a portion of them. The sample lists over 35,000 clones; 85% to 90% were seen once. Germline V gene sequence: CDR1 SNHLY, CDR2 FYNNEI. The CDR3 consists of 16 residues. V lost 7 bases and J lost 7, with 20 bases in between. This sample is part of a study of OX40 agonist ivuxolimab in advanced cancers. Study as a whole: Checkpoint inhibitors had been given previously to roughly 40% of patients.

This clonotype was sampled from an adult with an advanced solid tumor such as melanoma, head and neck, liver or kidney cancer. The source material was CD4+ or CD8+ T cells sorted from blood, sampled in a trial of the OX40 agonist ivuxolimab. The rearrangement joins TRBV2 to TRBJ1-6, with D maybe TRBD1 (5 bases). DNA for the CDR3: TGTGCCAGCAATCCACAGGCGTCCTCAGGGAATTCACCCCTCCACTTT. It is translated as CASNPQASSGNSPLHF.